The next 9 T cell receptor beta chains were all read from a single sample in a study of human T cells and chemical hapten exposure (dated by TCRdb to about 2021). This specimen's time point label, per the study, means: patch test 3, about 24 weeks after DPC sensitization. What the treatment or condition label conveys for this sample: therapeutic diphenylcyclopropenone sensitization with weekly scalp DPC. Library preparation was by RACE. This sample was sequenced with a NextSeq 500. Through fastp at Q25 and MiXCR, TCRdb rebuilt clones from the public reads, retaining in-frame beta chains. Rows are unified per CDR3 protein, each entry keeping the most common DNA and genes. The sample table records about 190,000 distinct CDR3 sequences; around 25% of these occur just once. Of the sample, 2% to 3% is held by the ten largest clones. This specimen consisted of whole blood, obtained in connection with sensitization to the hapten diphenylcyclopropenone (DPC). These receptors came from a middle-aged woman with alopecia areata. Some clones in this sample may be carry-over from other donors' samples.

The CDR3 loop reads CASSSHRADSNQPQHF. CDR3 bases: TGTGCCAGCAGTTCCCATCGGGCCGATAGCAATCAGCCCCAGCATTTT. The chain combines TRBV6-2 or TRBV6-3 with TRBJ1-5; D gene ambiguous. This CDR3 is 16 amino acids long. The germline V gene encodes CDR1 MNHEY and CDR2 SVGEGT. Trimming removed 4 bases from V and 0 bases from J, with 13 bases in between.

This clonotype was found a few times. The chain employs TRBV28 and TRBJ2-7, with 12 bases aligning to TRBD1. With V trimmed by 6 bases and J by 6 bases, 9 bases remained unmatched. The CDR3 covers 15 residues. The germline V gene has CDR1 MDHEN and CDR2 SYDVKM. The CDR3: CASRVRDRGRGEQYF. Here the CDR3 DNA reads TGTGCCAGCAGGGTCCGGGACAGGGGGCGCGGCGAGCAGTACTTC.

The gene calls are TRBV30 and TRBJ2-2; D remains unclear. The ends were cut back, 2 bases at V and 6 bases at J, with 16 bases in the middle. Germline CDR1 is GTSNPN and CDR2 is SVGIG (reference sequence). The CDR3 sequence is 15 residues long. The DNA of the CDR3 is TGTGCCTGGAGTCTCGAATCAACTATAGCCGGGGAGCTGTTTTTT. It encodes CAWSLESTIAGELFF.

This CDR3 is CASSRALTSVNTGELFF. CDR3 DNA sequence: TGTGCCAGCAGTCGCGCCCTAACTAGCGTGAACACCGGGGAGCTGTTTTTT. The V gene is TRBV2, the J gene TRBJ2-2, with 7 nucleotides matching TRBD2. CDR1 and CDR2 (germline): SNHLY, FYNNEI. The CDR3 runs to 17 residues. The V segment lost 5 bases and the J segment 1 base; nucleotides outside the gene matches: 10.

The table lists this clonotype with a few counts. The chain joins TRBV28 to TRBJ2-3; no clear D gene. V lost 5 bases and J 1 base, leaving 13 bases between the germline ends. From germline, CDR1 is MDHEN and CDR2 SYDVKM. This CDR3 comprises 15 residues. CDR3 nucleotide sequence: TGTGCCAGCAGTAGACAAATACGGGGCACAGATACGCAGTATTTT. Protein product: CASSRQIRGTDTQYF.

V gene TRBV27 combines with J gene TRBJ2-1; D possibly corresponds to TRBD1 (6 bases). The germline gives CDR1 MNHEY, CDR2 SMNVEV (reference sequence). Trimming removed 3 bases from V and 4 bases from J, with 10 bases in between. The CDR3 is made up of 14 amino acids. This CDR3 reads CASSFWGPYNEQFF. CDR3 in DNA: TGTGCCAGCAGTTTTTGGGGGCCGTACAATGAGCAGTTCTTC.

This rearrangement joins TRBV4-3 to TRBJ1-2; D might be TRBD1 (5 bases). Between the trimmed V and J ends, which lost 1 base and 1 base, there was a span of 10 bases. The germline CDR1 and CDR2 sequences are LGHNA and YSLEER. This CDR3 has 15 residues. CDR3 coding DNA: TGCGCCAGCAGCCAAGCAAGACAGATTAACTATGGCTACACCTTC. As protein: CASSQARQINYGYTF.

This clonotype has just a few counts. CDR3 loop: CASSQDNNSEGTQYF. CDR3 in DNA: TGTGCCAGCAGCCAAGATAACAATTCCGAGGGGACCCAGTACTTC. The rearrangement uses TRBV4-2 and TRBJ2-5, with a weak D call TRBD2 (5 bases). Germline assignment: CDR1 LGHNA and CDR2 YNFKEQ. Trimming took 0 bases from V and 7 from J, leaving 15 bases between them. The CDR3 length is 15 residues.

The chain has TRBV5-5 and TRBJ1-5; the D is unclear. The germline V and J ends were trimmed by 4 bases and 2 bases, with 16 bases remaining between them. This CDR3 is built from 16 residues. From germline, CDR1 is SGHKS and CDR2 YYEKEE (reference sequence). The CDR3 reads CASSRTLDTRNQPQHF. The CDR3 bases are TGTGCCAGCAGCCGGACCCTCGACACTCGCAATCAGCCCCAGCATTTT. Supplemented by reference TRBV5-5 and TRBJ1-5, the full variable domain reads DAGVTQSPTHLIKTRGQQVTLRCSPISGHKSVSWYQQVLGQGPQFIFQYYEKEERGRGNFPDRFSARQFPNYSSELNVNALLLGDSALYLCASSRTLDTRNQPQHFGDGTRLSIL.